What follows are 26 T cell receptor beta chains derived from one specimen sequenced in a study of Ad26.COV2.S vaccination and SARS-CoV-2 variants. The table came from immunoSEQ multiplex PCR; TCRdb's copy has only in-frame clones and leaves some out. The data show some 460,000 clones, about 88% seen once. The sample's treatment: some 20 received Ad26.COV2.S at low or high dose, single or two shots; several received placebo; per-sample allocation not given. Specimen acquisition occurred on day 63 following the initial vaccine or placebo injection. The specimen comprised peripheral blood, sampled in a trial of Ad26.COV2.S vaccine versus placebo. Receptor source: a person between 18 and 65 years old who received the Ad26.COV2.S COVID-19 vaccine or a placebo.

This chain links TRBV2 with TRBJ1-5; maybe TRBD1 (6 bases). This CDR3 is built from 17 residues. The germline V gene encodes CDR1 SNHLY and CDR2 FYNNEI. With 0 bases removed from V and 7 bases from J, the gap between germline ends came to 19 bases. This CDR3 is CASSEAYGRGTGQPQHF. The CDR3 DNA reads as TGTGCCAGCAGTGAAGCATATGGTAGGGGGACGGGGCAGCCCCAGCATTTT. Supplemented by reference TRBV2 and TRBJ1-5, the full variable domain reads EPEVTQTPSHQVTQMGQEVILRCVPISNHLYFYWYRQILGQKVEFLVSFYNNEISEKSEIFDDQFSVERPDGSNFTLKIRSTKLEDSAMYFCASSEAYGRGTGQPQHFGDGTRLSIL.

CDR3 sequence reads: CAWSLAGNTIYF. The CDR3 DNA follows: TGTGCCTGGAGCCTGGCTGGAAACACCATATATTTT. V is TRBV30 and J is TRBJ1-3; unclear D gene. In germline, CDR1 is GTSNPN, CDR2 SVGIG (reference sequence). The CDR3 runs to 12 residues. Trimming shortened V by 3 bases and J by 2 bases, and 5 bases separated the two germline ends.

The rearrangement uses TRBV28 and TRBJ1-4; 7 bases line up with TRBD1. From germline, CDR1 is MDHEN and CDR2 SYDVKM. The CDR3 length is 15 residues. Germline trimming cut 5 bases from V and 7 bases from J; bases unmatched to any gene: 10. CDR3 protein: CASSAPTGVGEKLFF. The DNA of the CDR3 is TGTGCCAGCAGTGCCCCCACAGGGGTCGGTGAAAAACTGTTTTTT.

The V and J genes are TRBV7-8 and TRBJ2-7, with TRBD1 as a possible D gene (5 bases). This CDR3 is built from 15 residues. V was clipped by 5 bases and J by 3 bases, with 17 bases between them. Germline V CDR1 and CDR2: SGHVS, FQNEAQ. The CDR3 is CASSPQFLQGYEQYF. CDR3 nucleotides: TGTGCCAGCAGCCCACAGTTTTTGCAGGGCTACGAGCAGTACTTC.

This clone is a singleton in its sample. The chain links TRBV28 to TRBJ1-6, with D possibly TRBD1 on 5 matching bases. Looked up from germline, CDR1 is MDHEN and CDR2 is SYDVKM. Deletions cut 3 bases from V and 7 bases from J, with 10 bases between. The CDR3 extends over 14 amino acids. The CDR3 region has the DNA TGTGCCAGCAGTTTTGGCCGGGGGAATTCACCCCTCCACTTT. Amino acid sequence: CASSFGRGNSPLHF. Drawing the rest from reference TRBV28 and TRBJ1-6, the complete variable domain is DVKVTQSSRYLVKRTGEKVFLECVQDMDHENMFWYRQDPGLGLRLIYFSYDVKMKEKGDIPEGYSVSREKKERFSLILESASTNQTSMYLCASSFGRGNSPLHFGNGTRLTVT.

This clone came up a few times. J is TRBJ1-5 and V is TRBV5-1; no reliable D call. Per the germline V gene, CDR1 is SGHRS and CDR2 is YFSETQ. V lost 0 bases and J lost 4, with 8 bases in between. There are 14 residues in the CDR3. The CDR3 DNA follows: TGCGCCAGCAGCTTGGCCCCGGGAAATCAGCCCCAGCATTTT. Translation: CASSLAPGNQPQHF.

The gene calls are TRBV12-3 or TRBV12-4 and TRBJ1-2, with D perhaps TRBD1 (6 bases). Trimming pared 6 bases from V and 2 bases from J, leaving 10 bases between. The CDR3 extends over 13 amino acids. CDR3 region: CASRKGQNYGYTF. In nucleotides, the CDR3 is TGTGCCAGCAGGAAAGGACAGAACTATGGCTACACCTTC.

The rearrangement joins TRBV7-9 to TRBJ2-7; no definite D call. Trimming removed 5 bases at V and 5 bases at J, with 16 bases between. Germline CDR1 and CDR2: SEHNR and FQNEAQ (reference sequence). CDR3 length: 14 residues. The DNA of the CDR3 is TGTGCCAGCAGCCGACTCCAAAAGTTTCACGAGCAGTACTTC. Protein product: CASSRLQKFHEQYF.

The chain combines TRBV20-1 with TRBJ2-7, with TRBD1 matching over 7 bases. V was pared by 5 bases and J by 5 bases, with 3 bases of the junction left unmatched. Germline V CDR1 and CDR2: DFQATT, SNEGSKA (reference sequence). CDR3 length: 11 amino acids. CDR3 region: CSADRENEQYF. DNA of the CDR3: TGCAGTGCTGACAGGGAGAACGAGCAGTACTTC.

CDR3 nucleotides: TGTGCCGTACTAGCGGGAGAGGGTACGCAGTATTTT. Its translation: CAVLAGEGTQYF. The rearrangement uses TRBV27 and TRBJ2-3; TRBD2 agrees at 11 bases. The CDR3 has 12 residues. The V gene end was trimmed by 11 bases and the J gene end by 8 bases; junction bases not matched to a gene: 6. Germline V CDR1 and CDR2: MNHEY, SMNVEV (reference sequence).

V is TRBV4-2 and J is TRBJ1-2; D remains ambiguous. The CDR3 contains 12 residues. V lost 0 bases and J lost 4, with 3 bases in between. CDR1 and CDR2 (germline): LGHNA, YNFKEQ. The CDR3 sequence: CASSQDAYGYTF. The CDR3 bases are TGTGCCAGCAGCCAAGATGCCTATGGCTACACCTTC.

This chain links TRBV7-3 with TRBJ2-6; 7 bases line up with TRBD1. The length of the CDR3 is 17 residues. Germline trimming cut 5 bases from V and 0 bases from J; bases unmatched to any gene: 7. Germline V gene data show CDR1 as SGHTA and CDR2 as FQGTGA. CDR3 DNA: TGTGCCAGCAGCAGCCGGGACAGCTACTCTGGGGCCAACGTCCTGACTTTC. Translated: CASSSRDSYSGANVLTF.

V gene TRBV18 combines with J gene TRBJ1-4; D unclear. Germline values: CDR1 KGHSH, CDR2 LQKENI. V gave up 2 bases and J gave up 3 bases, with 10 bases separating them. The CDR3 loop spans 15 amino acids. DNA for the CDR3: TGTGCCAGCTCACCAACGGGAGTGGCTAATGAAAAACTGTTTTTT. This sequence encodes CASSPTGVANEKLFF.

The sample holds one count of this clone. The CDR3 loop reads CATSRARDTYSPLHF. The CDR3 DNA follows: TGTGCCACCAGCAGAGCGCGGGACACCTATTCACCCCTCCACTTT. The V call is TRBV15, the J call TRBJ1-6, with a possible D match to TRBD1 (6 bases). The V and J ends lost 1 base and 8 bases respectively, with 12 bases between them. Germline V gene lookup returns CDR1 LNHNV and CDR2 YYDKDF (reference sequence). This CDR3 has 15 amino acids.

DNA for the CDR3: TGTGCCAGCAGTGGTCAGATCACGGGGATAAAAAACATTCAGTACTTC. Encoded protein: CASSGQITGIKNIQYF. The chain recombines TRBV6-1 with TRBJ2-4; D is possibly TRBD2 (5 bases). V lost 4 bases and J 4 bases, leaving 17 bases between the germline ends. Germline-derived CDR1 and CDR2 are MNHNS and SASEGT. The CDR3 is 16 residues long.

The chain employs TRBV5-5 and TRBJ2-5, with D unresolved. This CDR3 contains 13 residues. Germline values: CDR1 SGHKS, CDR2 YYEKEE (reference sequence). Trimming took off 3 bases at V and 1 base at J, with 7 bases between the two ends. The CDR3: CASSSLPQETQYF. The CDR3 coding sequence is TGTGCCAGCAGCTCACTACCCCAAGAGACCCAGTACTTC.

The V gene is TRBV29-1, the J gene TRBJ2-3; the D gene is possibly TRBD1 (5 bases). This CDR3 contains 14 residues. Germline V lookup: CDR1 SQVTM, CDR2 ANQGSEA. V lost 4 bases and J 0 bases, leaving 11 bases between the germline ends. Here the CDR3 reads CSVVRTSSTDTQYF. CDR3 DNA sequence: TGCAGCGTTGTCAGGACATCTAGCACAGATACGCAGTATTTT.

The V call is TRBV5-1, the J call TRBJ2-5; no firm D call. The CDR3 is 15 residues long. The germline V and J ends were trimmed by 4 bases and 2 bases, with 15 bases remaining between them. Germline V CDR1 and CDR2: SGHRS, YFSETQ. In DNA, the CDR3 is TGCGCCAGCAGCCTGGCAGGCACCAAGCAAGAGACCCAGTACTTC. This encodes CASSLAGTKQETQYF.

The V and J genes are TRBV7-6 and TRBJ2-3; possible D gene TRBD2, 5 bases. CDR3 size: 14 residues. V was shortened by 1 base and J by 3 bases, with 8 bases between the two germline ends. Germline V lookup: CDR1 SGHVS, CDR2 FNYEAQ. The CDR3 DNA sequence: TGTGCCAGCAGCTTAGTTGCGGGTACAGATACGCAGTATTTT. This gives the protein CASSLVAGTDTQYF.

This sequence joins TRBV7-9 and TRBJ2-2, with D hard to call. This CDR3 comprises 15 residues. Deletions cut 1 base from V and 4 bases from J, with 10 bases between. From germline, CDR1 is SEHNR and CDR2 FQNEAQ (reference sequence). Here the CDR3 reads CASSLVGRGTGELFF. CDR3 coding DNA: TGTGCCAGCAGCTTAGTAGGCAGAGGCACCGGGGAGCTGTTTTTT.

The chain employs TRBV6-5 and TRBJ2-6; D remains unclear. Germline lookup yields CDR1 MNHEY and CDR2 SVGAGI. This CDR3 has 15 amino acids. V shed 0 bases and J shed 1 base, with 4 bases lying between them. In nucleotides, the CDR3 is TGTGCCAGCAGTTACTCGGGGTCTGGGGCCAACGTCCTGACTTTC. Translating gives CASSYSGSGANVLTF.

V gene TRBV28 combines with J gene TRBJ2-1; no firm D call. The CDR3 is made up of 15 amino acids. CDR1 MDHEN and CDR2 SYDVKM come from the germline V gene. V lost 4 bases to trimming and J lost 0 bases, with 10 bases between them. The CDR3 DNA follows: TGTGCCAGCAGTTGGACCCAGAGCTCCTACAATGAGCAGTTCTTC. Its protein product is CASSWTQSSYNEQFF.

Only one count was recorded for this clone. J is TRBJ2-7 and V is TRBV2, with D perhaps matching TRBD1 (6 bases). The CDR3 covers 14 residues. V lost 2 bases and J lost 2, with 10 bases in between. Germline loops: CDR1 SNHLY, CDR2 FYNNEI. The CDR3 sequence is CASSEQGWTYEQYF. The DNA of the CDR3 is TGTGCCAGCAGTGAACAGGGGTGGACCTACGAGCAGTACTTC.

The chain is built from TRBV21-1 and TRBJ2-5. TRBV21-1 is a known pseudogene. CDR3 size: 12 residues. The CDR3 region is CASSNQEETQYF. CDR3 nucleotides: TGTGCCAGCAGCAACCAAGAAGAAACCCAGTACTTC.

This clone was observed a handful of times. J is TRBJ2-1 and V is TRBV5-1, with TRBD2 matching 7 bases. With 0 bases clipped from V and 9 bases from J, the junction kept 12 bases outside the gene matches. CDR1 SGHRS and CDR2 YFSETQ come from the germline V gene. The CDR3 totals 16 residues. CDR3 sequence: CASSLDPSGPPGEQFF. CDR3 nucleotide sequence: TGCGCCAGCAGCTTGGATCCTAGCGGTCCCCCCGGTGAGCAGTTCTTC.

The gene calls are TRBV29-1 and TRBJ1-2, with 7 nucleotides matching TRBD1. CDR1 SQVTM and CDR2 ANQGSEA come from the germline V gene. The junction had 4 bases not matched to a gene; V was cut back by 7 bases and J by 5 bases. This CDR3 region has 11 residues. DNA of the CDR3: TGCAGCGGTGGGGGACAGTATGGCTACACCTTC. It encodes CSGGGQYGYTF.